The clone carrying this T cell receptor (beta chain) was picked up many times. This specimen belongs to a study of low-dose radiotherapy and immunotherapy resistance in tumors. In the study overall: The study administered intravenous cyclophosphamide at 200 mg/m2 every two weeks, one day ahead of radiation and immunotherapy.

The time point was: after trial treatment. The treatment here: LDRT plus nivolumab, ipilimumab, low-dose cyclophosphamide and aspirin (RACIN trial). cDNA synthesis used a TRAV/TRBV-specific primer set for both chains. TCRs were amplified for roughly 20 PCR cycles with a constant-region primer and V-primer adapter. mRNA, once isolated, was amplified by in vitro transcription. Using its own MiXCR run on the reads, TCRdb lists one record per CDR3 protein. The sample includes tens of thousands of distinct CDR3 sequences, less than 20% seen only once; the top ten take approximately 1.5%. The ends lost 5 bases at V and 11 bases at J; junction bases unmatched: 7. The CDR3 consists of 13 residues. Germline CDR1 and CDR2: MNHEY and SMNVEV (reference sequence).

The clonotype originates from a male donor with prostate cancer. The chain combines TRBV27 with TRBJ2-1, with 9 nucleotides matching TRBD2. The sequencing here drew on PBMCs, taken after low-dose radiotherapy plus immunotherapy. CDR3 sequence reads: CASSPDLAGKQFF. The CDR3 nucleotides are TGTGCCAGCAGTCCGGACCTAGCGGGGAAGCAGTTCTTC.